These 22 T cell receptor beta chains share one sample of origin, sequenced in a study of radiotherapy plus CTLA-4 blockade in lung cancer (dated by TCRdb to 2016 to 2018). The library was prepared using the immunoSEQ multiplex PCR assay. Sourced from immuneACCESS, this table was stored by TCRdb with only in-frame sequences that have V and J called. A share of the clones is absent; for the studies checked, an unresolved V gene accounts for under half, and the remainder has no known explanation. Across this sample there are about 48,000 clones, with 82% seen only once. The ten biggest clones cover about 3.6% of the sample. This specimen was peripheral blood, taken from a patient treated with radiotherapy plus ipilimumab. Source of these receptors: a human donor with non-small cell lung cancer who had stable disease on radiotherapy plus ipilimumab.

This chain links TRBV5-6 with TRBJ1-4; 8 bases match TRBD1. The J segment lost 4 bases and the V segment lost 0 bases, leaving 2 bases of the junction unmatched. Per germline, CDR1 SGHDT and CDR2 YYEEEE. CDR3 length: 15 residues. The CDR3 loop is CASSLGQGFNEKLFF. The CDR3 DNA follows: TGTGCCAGCAGCTTGGGACAGGGGTTTAATGAAAAACTGTTTTTT.

The chain employs TRBV5-1 and TRBJ2-7, with 9 bases matching TRBD1. The CDR3 runs to 13 residues. Germline values: CDR1 SGHRS, CDR2 YFSETQ. The trim removed 6 bases at V and 4 bases at J, leaving 5 bases unmatched. CDR3 bases: TGCGCCAGCAATCCTGGACAGGGGTACGAGCAGTACTTC. Translating gives CASNPGQGYEQYF.

V is TRBV2 and J is TRBJ2-4; 9 nucleotides agree with TRBD1. Per germline, CDR1 SNHLY and CDR2 FYNNEI. There are 18 residues in the CDR3. The V segment lost 6 bases and the J segment 0 bases; nucleotides outside the gene matches: 12. CDR3 bases: TGTGCCAGCAGGTCGGACAGGGGCTCTTCTTTAGCCAAAAACATTCAGTACTTC. This codes for CASRSDRGSSLAKNIQYF.

There are a few counts of this clone. The chain is built from TRBV7-9 and TRBJ2-1; D possibly corresponds to TRBD2 (6 bases). V was shortened by 5 bases and J by 6 bases, with 17 bases between the two germline ends. Germline CDR1 is SEHNR and CDR2 is FQNEAQ (reference sequence). This CDR3 is built from 15 residues. The CDR3 loop reads CASSPKTRIGNEQFF. The DNA of the CDR3 is TGTGCCAGCAGCCCGAAGACTAGAATTGGCAATGAGCAGTTCTTC. Full variable domain (missing parts from reference TRBV7-9 and TRBJ2-1): DTGVSQNPRHKITKRGQNVTFRCDPISEHNRLYWYRQTLGQGPEFLTYFQNEAQLEKSRLLSDRFSAERPKGSFSTLEIQRTEQGDSAMYLCASSPKTRIGNEQFFGPGTRLTVL.

J is TRBJ2-5 and V is TRBV11-2, with a possible D match to TRBD1 (5 bases). With 5 bases removed from V and 1 base from J, the gap between germline ends came to 11 bases. This CDR3 region has 14 residues. Per the germline V gene, CDR1 is SGHAT and CDR2 is FQNNGV. The CDR3 region is CASSRRQTQETQYF. In nucleotides, the CDR3 is TGTGCCAGCAGCCGCAGACAGACCCAAGAGACCCAGTACTTC.

This clone was counted a single time. J is TRBJ1-2 and V is TRBV6-1, with TRBD1 matching 8 bases. V shed 2 bases, J shed 5 bases, and the junction held 22 bases outside the gene matches. The length of the CDR3 is 20 residues. The germline V gene encodes CDR1 MNHNS and CDR2 SASEGT. This chain's CDR3 is CASSEMGEGQVLRSGYGYTF. DNA of the CDR3: TGTGCCAGCAGTGAAATGGGTGAGGGACAGGTCTTGAGGAGTGGGTATGGCTACACCTTC.

V gene TRBV10-3 combines with J gene TRBJ2-1; the D gene is possibly TRBD1 (6 bases). Between the trimmed V and J ends, which lost 4 bases and 6 bases, there was a span of 10 bases. CDR3 length: 13 amino acids. Germline assignment: CDR1 ENHRY and CDR2 SYGVKD. The CDR3 DNA is TGTGCCATCAGTGGCAGGGGTAGCAATGAGCAGTTCTTC. This sequence encodes CAISGRGSNEQFF.

The V call is TRBV5-1, the J call TRBJ2-3, with D tentatively TRBD2 (6 bases). The CDR3 length is 18 residues. Trimming removed 3 bases from V and 6 bases from J, with 26 bases in between. The germline V gene encodes CDR1 SGHRS and CDR2 YFSETQ. For the CDR3, the DNA is TGCGCCAGCAGCTCGCCAGGGCGGGGAGTACAATTATTCGATACGCAGTATTTT. This gives the protein CASSSPGRGVQLFDTQYF. Using reference TRBV5-1 and TRBJ2-3 for the parts outside the CDR3, the full variable domain is KAGVTQTPRYLIKTRGQQVTLSCSPISGHRSVSWYQQTPGQGLQFLFEYFSETQRNKGNFPGRFSGRQFSNSRSEMNVSTLELGDSALYLCASSSPGRGVQLFDTQYFGPGTRLTVL.

The chain couples TRBV7-3 to TRBJ1-1; perhaps TRBD1 as D (6 bases). The CDR3 runs to 14 residues. The germline CDR1 and CDR2 sequences are SGHTA and FQGTGA. Trimming cost V 5 bases and J 6 bases, with 16 bases left between them. The CDR3 loop is CASSRTGTSPEAFF. CDR3 nucleotide sequence: TGTGCCAGCAGCCGTACCGGGACATCTCCTGAAGCTTTCTTT.

This clone was detected a few times. DNA for the CDR3: TGTGCCAGTAGGCCAGATGGCAGGGGGCAGGGCACTGAAGCTTTCTTT. Its translation: CASRPDGRGQGTEAFF. The rearrangement links TRBV19 to TRBJ1-1, with 8 bases that match TRBD1. Trimming cost V 6 bases and J 4 bases; bases outside gene matches: 13. This CDR3 region has 16 residues. The germline V gene has CDR1 LNHDA and CDR2 SQIVND (reference sequence).

This CDR3 reads CASSLQEVSYGYTF. CDR3 nucleotides: TGTGCCAGCAGCTTGCAGGAGGTTAGCTATGGCTACACCTTC. The rearrangement links TRBV7-2 to TRBJ1-2; D gene ambiguous. The length of the CDR3 is 14 residues. In germline, CDR1 is SGHTA, CDR2 FQGNSA. Deletions cut 3 bases from V and 4 bases from J, with 12 bases between.

With regard to this clone: The same CDR3 is also encoded by other DNA sequences in this sample. This chain links TRBV19 with TRBJ2-5, with a tentative D call TRBD1 (6 bases). The CDR3 spans 13 residues. From germline, CDR1 is LNHDA and CDR2 SQIVND (reference sequence). Trimming left V 3 bases short and J 4 bases short, with 9 bases between. This CDR3 is CASSIVRGETQYF. The CDR3 DNA sequence: TGTGCCAGTAGTATCGTCAGGGGAGAGACCCAGTACTTC.

The chain uses TRBV7-2 and TRBJ1-5; D might be TRBD1 (5 bases). CDR3 length: 13 residues. Germline assignment: CDR1 SGHTA and CDR2 FQGNSA. Trimming stripped 5 bases from V and 5 bases from J, with 10 bases between. DNA for the CDR3: TGTGCCAGCAGCCGGACATCCGATCAGCCCCAGCATTTT. It codes for CASSRTSDQPQHF.

This sequence joins TRBV10-3 and TRBJ2-1; D not certain. Trimming stripped 0 bases from V and 4 bases from J, with 16 bases between. The CDR3 runs to 17 residues. Germline loops: CDR1 ENHRY, CDR2 SYGVKD. CDR3 sequence: CAISESSSEHLYNEQFF. As DNA, the CDR3 is TGTGCCATCAGTGAGTCCTCTTCGGAGCACCTGTACAATGAGCAGTTCTTC.

The genes are TRBV2 and TRBJ2-1; 9 bases align to TRBD2. Germline V CDR1 and CDR2: SNHLY, FYNNEI. The CDR3 totals 16 residues. Losses at the gene ends were 6 bases for V and 0 bases for J; bases not matched to a gene: 6. The CDR3 region has the DNA TGTGCCAGCAGGGCTGATAGCGGGAGCTCCTACAATGAGCAGTTCTTC. Amino acids: CASRADSGSSYNEQFF. Filled out from reference TRBV2 and TRBJ2-1, the complete variable domain reads EPEVTQTPSHQVTQMGQEVILRCVPISNHLYFYWYRQILGQKVEFLVSFYNNEISEKSEIFDDQFSVERPDGSNFTLKIRSTKLEDSAMYFCASRADSGSSYNEQFFGPGTRLTVL.

The chain links TRBV27 to TRBJ2-7; 7 bases line up with TRBD1. CDR3 length: 14 amino acids. Trimming at V came to 6 bases and at J to 4 bases, leaving 9 bases not matched to a gene. Germline V lookup: CDR1 MNHEY, CDR2 SMNVEV (reference sequence). Here the CDR3 reads CASRQGPMLYEQYF. The DNA for the CDR3 is TGTGCCAGCAGACAGGGGCCGATGCTATACGAGCAGTACTTC.

This clone appeared a single time. V is TRBV19 and J is TRBJ2-7, with 7 nucleotides matching TRBD1. The CDR3 is 14 residues long. Germline CDR1 and CDR2: LNHDA and SQIVND (reference sequence). Losses at the gene ends were 5 bases for V and 2 bases for J; bases not matched to a gene: 6. CDR3 amino acids: CASSLRTGPYEQYF. CDR3 DNA: TGTGCCAGTAGTCTCCGGACAGGCCCCTACGAGCAGTACTTC.

The chain recombines TRBV2 with TRBJ2-5; 15 nucleotides align to TRBD2. The germline V gene has CDR1 SNHLY and CDR2 FYNNEI. CDR3 length: 16 residues. With V trimmed by 5 bases and J by 4 bases, 5 bases remained unmatched. For the CDR3, the DNA is TGTGCCAGCAGTTCCGGACTAGCGGGGGGGCCAGAGACCCAGTACTTC. This codes for CASSSGLAGGPETQYF.

The V and J genes are TRBV18 and TRBJ2-1; the match to TRBD2 covers 14 bases. The junction had 5 bases not matched to a gene; V was cut back by 6 bases and J by 7 bases. The V gene's germline CDR1 is KGHSH and CDR2 LQKENI. The CDR3 loop spans 15 amino acids. Here the CDR3 reads CASSQGTSGSNEQFF. The CDR3, as DNA: TGTGCCAGCTCCCAAGGGACTAGCGGGAGTAATGAGCAGTTCTTC.

J is TRBJ1-5 and V is TRBV19; TRBD1 is a possible D gene (6 bases). V gave up 5 bases and J gave up 0 bases, with 11 bases separating them. The CDR3 runs 15 residues. Germline V gene lookup returns CDR1 LNHDA and CDR2 SQIVND (reference sequence). The CDR3 reads CASSSGTHSNQPQHF. The CDR3 DNA reads as TGTGCCAGTAGTTCCGGGACACATAGCAATCAGCCCCAGCATTTT.

V gene TRBV29-1 combines with J gene TRBJ2-3, with D unresolved. Trimming took off 7 bases at V and 5 bases at J, with 16 bases between the two ends. Germline V gives CDR1 SQVTM, CDR2 ANQGSEA. The CDR3 is 13 residues long. CDR3 bases: TGCAGCGCACCTAGGATCATGGGAGATACGCAGTATTTT. Translating it yields CSAPRIMGDTQYF.

V is TRBV19 and J is TRBJ2-3; perhaps TRBD2 as D (6 bases). Trimming removed 4 bases from V and 2 bases from J, with 13 bases in between. The CDR3 covers 15 residues. Germline V gene sequence: CDR1 LNHDA, CDR2 SQIVND (reference sequence). The CDR3: CASSRGEFYTDTQYF. For the CDR3, the DNA is TGTGCCAGTAGTAGGGGGGAGTTTTACACAGATACGCAGTATTTT.